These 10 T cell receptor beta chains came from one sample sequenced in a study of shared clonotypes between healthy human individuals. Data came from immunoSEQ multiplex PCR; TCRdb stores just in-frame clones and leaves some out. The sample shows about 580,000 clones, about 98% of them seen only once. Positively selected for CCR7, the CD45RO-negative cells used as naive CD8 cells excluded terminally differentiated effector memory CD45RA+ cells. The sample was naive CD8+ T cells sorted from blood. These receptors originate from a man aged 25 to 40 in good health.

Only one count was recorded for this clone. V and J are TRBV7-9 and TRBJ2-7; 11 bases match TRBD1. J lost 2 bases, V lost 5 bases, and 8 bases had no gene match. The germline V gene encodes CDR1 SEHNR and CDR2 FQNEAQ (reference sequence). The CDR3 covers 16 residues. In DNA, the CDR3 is TGTGCCAGCAGCCCGACGGGACAGGGGGTAACCTACGAGCAGTACTTC. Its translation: CASSPTGQGVTYEQYF.

The CDR3 coding sequence is TGTGCCAGCAGCTTAGGGCGGGGAGCTGCCTACGAGCAGTACTTC. Translated, it gives CASSLGRGAAYEQYF. The chain is built from TRBV11-2 and TRBJ2-7; TRBD2 might be the D (6 bases). Trimming shortened V by 1 base and J by 2 bases, and 12 bases separated the two germline ends. Germline V gives CDR1 SGHAT, CDR2 FQNNGV. This CDR3 has 15 amino acids.

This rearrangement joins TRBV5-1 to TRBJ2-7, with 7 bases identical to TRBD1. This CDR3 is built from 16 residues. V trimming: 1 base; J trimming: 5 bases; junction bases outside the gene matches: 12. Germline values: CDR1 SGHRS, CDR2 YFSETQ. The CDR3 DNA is TGCGCCAGCAGCTTGCCTCAAACAGGGGAGATAGACGAGCAGTACTTC. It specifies CASSLPQTGEIDEQYF.

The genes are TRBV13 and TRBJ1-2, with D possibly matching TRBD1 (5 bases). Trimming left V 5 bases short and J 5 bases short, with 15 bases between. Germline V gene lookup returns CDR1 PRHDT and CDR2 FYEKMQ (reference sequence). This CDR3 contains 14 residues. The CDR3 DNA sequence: TGTGCCAGCAGCCAAGGAGACAGCAAGTATGGCTACACCTTC. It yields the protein CASSQGDSKYGYTF.

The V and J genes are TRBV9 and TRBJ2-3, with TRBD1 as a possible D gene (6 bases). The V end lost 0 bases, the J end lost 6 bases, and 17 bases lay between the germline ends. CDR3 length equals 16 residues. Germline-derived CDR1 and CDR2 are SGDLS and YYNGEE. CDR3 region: CASSVAPQGLSDTQYF. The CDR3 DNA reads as TGTGCCAGCAGCGTAGCCCCACAGGGTCTCTCCGATACGCAGTATTTT.

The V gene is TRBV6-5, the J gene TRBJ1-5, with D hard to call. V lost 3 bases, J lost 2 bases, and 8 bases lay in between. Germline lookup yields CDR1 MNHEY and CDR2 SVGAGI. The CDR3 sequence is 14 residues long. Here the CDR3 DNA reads TGTGCCAGCAGTTATGGTGTGGGCAATCAGCCCCAGCATTTT. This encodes CASSYGVGNQPQHF.

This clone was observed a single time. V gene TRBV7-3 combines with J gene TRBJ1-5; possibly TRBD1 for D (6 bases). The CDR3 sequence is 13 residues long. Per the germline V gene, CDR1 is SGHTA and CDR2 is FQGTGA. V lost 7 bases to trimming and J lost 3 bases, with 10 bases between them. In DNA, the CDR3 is TGTGCCAGCATAACAGGGAACAATCAGCCCCAGCATTTT. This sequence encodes CASITGNNQPQHF.

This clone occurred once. CDR3 DNA sequence: TGTGCCAGCAGCCAAGATCACTGGGCTAGGATGACGAATGAGCAGTTCTTC. Its translation is CASSQDHWARMTNEQFF. This chain uses TRBV14 with TRBJ2-1; D remains ambiguous. Trimming left V 0 bases short and J 7 bases short, with 19 bases between. The CDR3 is 17 residues long. The germline V gene has CDR1 SGHDN and CDR2 FVKESK.

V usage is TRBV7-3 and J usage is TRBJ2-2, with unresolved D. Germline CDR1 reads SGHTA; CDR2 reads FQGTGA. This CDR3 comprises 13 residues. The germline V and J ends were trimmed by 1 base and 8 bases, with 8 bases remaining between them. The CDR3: CASSLMKSGELFF. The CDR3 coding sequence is TGTGCCAGCAGCTTAATGAAGAGTGGGGAGCTGTTTTTT.

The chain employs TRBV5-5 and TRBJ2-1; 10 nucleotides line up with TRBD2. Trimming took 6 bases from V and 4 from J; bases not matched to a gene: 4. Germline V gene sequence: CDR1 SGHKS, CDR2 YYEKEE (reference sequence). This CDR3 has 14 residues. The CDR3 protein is CASTLLAGYNEQFF. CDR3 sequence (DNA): TGTGCCAGCACATTACTAGCGGGGTACAATGAGCAGTTCTTC.